These 16 T cell receptor beta chains were all obtained from the same sample, sequenced in a study of blood T cells in healthy people across ages. Next came a second PCR, run for about 6 to 12 cycles, which used a sample-barcoded 5' primer along with a J-beta primer mix. TCRdb fed the 5' RACE reads into MiXCR, producing one record per CDR3 protein. The sample shows about 1.8 million distinct CDR3 sequences, less than 50% of them seen only once. The sequenced sample consisted of blood. These receptors all stem from a woman aged 40 to 50 in good health.

This clonotype was observed a few times. The chain is built from TRBV28 and TRBJ1-6, with a tentative D call TRBD1 (6 bases). From germline, CDR1 is MDHEN and CDR2 SYDVKM. Deletions cut 4 bases from V and 3 bases from J, with 13 bases between. This CDR3 comprises 16 residues. The CDR3 DNA reads TGTGCCAGCAGTTCCCTCAGGGGATTCTATAATTCACCCCTCCACTTT. This codes for CASSSLRGFYNSPLHF.

The CDR3 protein is CASSTPGRTEAFF. The CDR3 nucleotides read TGTGCCAGCAGCACCCCGGGTCGAACTGAAGCTTTCTTT. The J gene is TRBJ1-1, the V gene TRBV25-1; D call uncertain. This CDR3 is built from 13 residues. Looked up from germline, CDR1 is MGHDK and CDR2 is SYGVNS. The germline V and J ends were trimmed by 6 bases and 5 bases, with 13 bases remaining between them.

This clonotype was recorded only once. The chain recombines TRBV7-2 with TRBJ1-2; possible D gene TRBD1, 6 bases. Per the germline V gene, CDR1 is SGHTA and CDR2 is FQGNSA. The CDR3 contains 13 residues. V was clipped by 0 bases and J by 8 bases, with 10 bases between them. Here the CDR3 reads CASSLARGQGYTF. The CDR3, as DNA: TGTGCCAGCAGCTTAGCACGGGGGCAAGGCTACACCTTC.

The V call is TRBV3-1, the J call TRBJ2-7; the D is unclear. The CDR3 sequence is 14 residues long. Trimming pared 1 base from V and 1 base from J, leaving 8 bases between. CDR1 is LGHDT, CDR2 YNNKEL, per germline (reference sequence). The CDR3 DNA is TGTGCCAGCAGCCAAGTTTTCAAATCCTACGAGCAGTACTTC. Translating it yields CASSQVFKSYEQYF.

The table lists this clonotype with many counts. The chain links TRBV20-1 to TRBJ2-5, with D unclear. The CDR3 has 10 amino acids. Germline V gives CDR1 DFQATT, CDR2 SNEGSKA (reference sequence). Trimming removed 2 bases from V and 2 bases from J, with 0 bases in between. The CDR3 bases are TGCAGTGCTAGACAAGAGACCCAGTACTTC. Amino acid sequence: CSARQETQYF.

Comment on this clonotype: At one end the junction does not follow the germline gene, possibly because of a read error. The rearrangement joins TRBV20-1 to TRBJ1-2, with a weak D call TRBD1 (6 bases). The CDR3 has 13 residues. Germline assignment: CDR1 DFQATT and CDR2 SNEGSKA (reference sequence). DNA for the CDR3: TGCAGTGCTCCGGGGGGGGCGAACTATGGCCACACCTTC. This encodes CSAPGGANYGHTF.

The chain joins TRBV7-2 to TRBJ1-5; D is unclear. Trimming removed 5 bases from V and 9 bases from J, with 20 bases in between. This CDR3 comprises 15 residues. Germline V gives CDR1 SGHTA, CDR2 FQGNSA. The DNA of the CDR3 is TGTGCCAGCAGCCCCCAACCCAGGAAGGATCGGCCCCAGCATTTT. This gives the protein CASSPQPRKDRPQHF.

The genes are TRBV20-1 and TRBJ2-1; D perhaps matches TRBD2 (5 bases). The CDR3 totals 14 residues. The germline V and J ends were trimmed by 4 bases and 3 bases, with 13 bases remaining between them. Germline V lookup: CDR1 DFQATT, CDR2 SNEGSKA (reference sequence). CDR3: CSATQLEGYNEQFF. CDR3 coding DNA: TGCAGTGCTACCCAACTAGAGGGCTACAATGAGCAGTTCTTC.

V is TRBV7-2 and J is TRBJ2-1; 9 bases fit TRBD2. J gave up 5 bases and V 1 base, and 6 bases lay outside the gene matches. The CDR3 sequence is 16 residues long. The germline V gene encodes CDR1 SGHTA and CDR2 FQGNSA. The CDR3, as DNA: TGTGCCAGCAGCTTAGTTGGGCGGGGGGGCAACAATGAGCAGTTCTTC. Encoded protein: CASSLVGRGGNNEQFF. The full variable domain, in which reference TRBV7-2 and TRBJ2-1 provide the parts outside the CDR3, is GAGVSQSPSNKVTEKGKDVELRCDPISGHTALYWYRQSLGQGLEFLIYFQGNSAPDKSGLPSDRFSAERTGGSVSTLTIQRTQQEDSAVYLCASSLVGRGGNNEQFFGPGTRLTVL.

The chain couples TRBV7-9 to TRBJ1-2; D is unresolved. Trimming left V 1 base short and J 4 bases short, with 16 bases between. The germline gives CDR1 SEHNR, CDR2 FQNEAQ (reference sequence). The CDR3 totals 16 residues. The CDR3 DNA reads TGTGCCAGCAGCTTAGAATTTACGGGGATGGCCTATGGCTACACCTTC. This gives the protein CASSLEFTGMAYGYTF. The variable domain in full, with the rest retrieved from reference TRBV7-9 and TRBJ1-2, is DTGVSQNPRHKITKRGQNVTFRCDPISEHNRLYWYRQTLGQGPEFLTYFQNEAQLEKSRLLSDRFSAERPKGSFSTLEIQRTEQGDSAMYLCASSLEFTGMAYGYTFGSGTRLTVV.

This clonotype occurred once. The chain couples TRBV29-1 to TRBJ2-7, with D tentatively TRBD2 (5 bases). The CDR3 totals 14 residues. V was trimmed by 3 bases and J by 4 bases, leaving 16 bases between them. In germline, CDR1 is SQVTM, CDR2 ANQGSEA. Here the CDR3 DNA reads TGCAGCGTTGAGGTCGGGGTCGGCCTTTACGAGCAGTACTTC. This encodes CSVEVGVGLYEQYF.

In DNA form, the CDR3 reads TGTGCCAGCAGTTACTCGCCGACAGGGGTCCCCGGCTCTGGGGCCAACGTCCTGACTTTC. It encodes CASSYSPTGVPGSGANVLTF. The chain combines TRBV6-5 with TRBJ2-6; TRBD1 matches at 8 bases. Germline V gives CDR1 MNHEY, CDR2 SVGAGI. The CDR3 consists of 20 residues. Trimming at V came to 0 bases and at J to 0 bases, leaving 10 bases not matched to a gene.

This sequence joins TRBV27 and TRBJ1-1, with D unresolved. The CDR3 consists of 13 residues. V dropped 6 bases and J dropped 4 bases, with 12 bases sitting between them. CDR1 is MNHEY, CDR2 SMNVEV, per germline (reference sequence). CDR3 nucleotides: TGTGCCAGCAGCCCCCTTCGGCCCACTGAAGCTTTCTTT. Translating it yields CASSPLRPTEAFF.

The chain employs TRBV20-1 and TRBJ2-7, with TRBD1 matching over 9 bases. Trimming took 0 bases from V and 2 from J; bases not matched to a gene: 5. The germline V gene has CDR1 DFQATT and CDR2 SNEGSKA (reference sequence). This CDR3 contains 15 residues. CDR3: CSARETGGRAYEQYF. CDR3 DNA: TGCAGTGCTAGAGAGACAGGGGGGAGAGCCTACGAGCAGTACTTC.

This clonotype was seen a handful of times. The V gene is TRBV12-3 or TRBV12-4, the J gene TRBJ2-4; D unclear. The CDR3 length is 15 residues. The V and J ends lost 3 bases and 4 bases respectively, with 13 bases between them. The CDR3 DNA is TGTGCCAGCAGTTTCTCCACAGCCTCAAAAAACATTCAGTACTTC. Translated, it gives CASSFSTASKNIQYF.

The rearrangement links TRBV29-1 to TRBJ2-1; tentative D call: TRBD2 (5 bases). Trimming removed 6 bases at V and 1 base at J, with 10 bases between. The CDR3 is 13 amino acids. CDR1 and CDR2 (germline): SQVTM, ANQGSEA. This CDR3 is CSVARRSYNEQFF. The CDR3 DNA reads as TGCAGCGTGGCCAGGAGGTCCTACAATGAGCAGTTCTTC.